Listed below are T cell receptor beta chains from one sample, sequenced in a study of T-cell reconstitution after alpha-beta-depleted transplantation in children. MiXCR, applied by TCRdb to the PCR reads, yields one record per CDR3 protein. The sample shows approximately 630,000 distinct CDR3 sequences, approximately 14% of them seen only once. The sequencing here drew on PBMCs, taken before TCRalphabeta/CD19-depleted stem cell transplant. These receptors were obtained from a girl aged 2 to 10 with congenital amegakaryocytic thrombocytopenia, due to receive a stem cell transplant. The CDR3 runs from the conserved cysteine through the conserved F or W. D genes are given only for firm matches. Clone sizes are given selectively: once, few, many, or a class where the clone is expanded.

TRBV4-1,TRBJ2-1,NA,TRBD2,TGCGCCAGCAGCCAAGTACTAGCGGGAGCGTACAATGAGCAGTTCTTC,CASSQVLAGAYNEQFF
TRBV28,TRBJ2-3,few,TRBD1,TGTGCCAGCAGTGGGACAGTAACAGATACGCAGTATTTT,CASSGTVTDTQYF
TRBV10-3,TRBJ2-7,many,NA,TGTGCCATCAGTGAGACTAGTAACGAGCAGTACTTC,CAISETSNEQYF
TRBV5-1,TRBJ1-5,many,NA,TGCGCCAGCAGCTTGGAGGGTTTTAATCAGCCCCAGCATTTT,CASSLEGFNQPQHF
TRBV29-1,TRBJ2-3,NA,NA,TGCAGCGTTGAAGATTTGGGGGGCGCCACAGATACGCAGTATTTT,CSVEDLGGATDTQYF
TRBV5-6,TRBJ1-4,NA,NA,TGTGCCAGCAGCTTCGGCGGAAAACTGTTTTTT,CASSFGGKLFF
TRBV2,TRBJ2-2,NA,NA,TGTGCCAGCAGGCGGGGTACGAACACCGGGGAGCTGTTTTTT,CASRRGTNTGELFF
TRBV7-9,TRBJ2-5,few,NA,TGTGCCAGCAGCCATATACATGACGGCGGGTTGGAGACCCAGTACTTC,CASSHIHDGGLETQYF
TRBV20-1,TRBJ2-5,NA,TRBD1,TGCAGTGCGCCTGGACAGGGAGATGGGACCCAGTACTTC,CSAPGQGDGTQYF
TRBV12-3/TRBV12-4,TRBJ1-1,few,NA,TGTGCCAGCAAGGATGTCGCGGGCCGGATAGCTGAAGCTTTCTTT,CASKDVAGRIAEAFF
TRBV11-2,TRBJ2-1,many,NA,TGTGCCAGCAGCTTAAACCAATTCCCCTACAATGAGCAGTTCTTC,CASSLNQFPYNEQFF
TRBV27,TRBJ2-4,NA,NA,TGTGCCAGCAGTTCCCTCGGTGGGGTAGACGCTACGTATTTC,CASSSLGGVDATYF
TRBV20-1,TRBJ2-1,many,NA,TGCAGTGCACCAAAAAGGGGGTCCTACAATGAGCAGTTCTTC,CSAPKRGSYNEQFF
TRBV5-1,TRBJ2-7,many,NA,TGCGCCAGCACGGACTTTTCCTACGAGCAGTACTTC,CASTDFSYEQYF
TRBV4-1,TRBJ2-2,many,TRBD2,TGCGCCAGCAGCCAGGGACTAGCTCCCGGGGAGCTGTTTTTT,CASSQGLAPGELFF
TRBV20-1,TRBJ2-7,few,TRBD1,TGCAGTGCTAGATCCGGACAGGGTTTGAACGAGCAGTACTTC,CSARSGQGLNEQYF
TRBV5-5,TRBJ1-1,many,TRBD1,TGTGCCAGCAGGGGGATACAGGGGGCGCGTTCTGAAGCTTTCTTT,CASRGIQGARSEAFF
TRBV11-2,TRBJ1-2,NA,NA,TGTGCCAGCAGGCCCAGTGGGAGTCCCTATGGCTACACCTTC,CASRPSGSPYGYTF
TRBV12-5,TRBJ1-5,NA,NA,TGTGCTAGTGGTTTGGTATCGGGGGGACTGCTAAAGGCCCAGCATTTT,CASGLVSGGLLKAQHF
TRBV29-1,TRBJ2-1,few,NA,TGCAGCTCCAAGGGCAACACCCGTAACAATGAGCAGTTCTTC,CSSKGNTRNNEQFF
TRBV4-1,TRBJ2-4,few,NA,TGCGCCAGCAGCCAAGAATGGACCAATCTAGCCAAAAACATTCAGTACTTC,CASSQEWTNLAKNIQYF
TRBV20-1,TRBJ2-6,once,TRBD2,TGCTGTGCGACCGCCGGGACTAGCGGGTACTTTTCTGGGGCCAACGTCCTGACTTTC,CCATAGTSGYFSGANVLTF
TRBV20-1,TRBJ2-5,many,NA,TGCAGCTATGGTTACCAAGAGACCCAGTACTTC,CSYGYQETQYF
TRBV20-1,TRBJ1-1,few,TRBD1,TGCAGTGCTAGGAACAGGGGGAACACTGAAGCTTTCTTT,CSARNRGNTEAFF
TRBV11-2,TRBJ2-3,NA,NA,TGTGCCAGCAGCTTGGGGGCGCGGGAGCTCGTAGATACGCAGTATTTT,CASSLGARELVDTQYF
TRBV5-1,TRBJ2-7,NA,NA,TGCGCCAGCAGCCAACCAGAACACGAGCAGTACTTC,CASSQPEHEQYF
TRBV29-1,TRBJ1-1,many,NA,TGCAGCGTTGGGACAGACATGAACACTGAAGCTTTCTTT,CSVGTDMNTEAFF
TRBV21-1,TRBJ2-7,NA,NA,TGTGCCAGCAGCAACCAACTTCGGGACAGGGCCTACGAGCAGTACTTC,CASSNQLRDRAYEQYF
TRBV29-1,TRBJ1-4,many,NA,TGCAGCGCGCTCGGGTTGGGGCGGAGTGAAAAACTGTTTTTT,CSALGLGRSEKLFF
TRBV24-1,TRBJ2-2,many,NA,TGTGCCACCAGTGATCCAGGGAACACCGGGGAGCTGTTTTTT,CATSDPGNTGELFF
TRBV20-1,TRBJ2-7,many,NA,TGCAGTGCTAGAGATCTTGGCGGAGGCCGTGACGAGCAGTACTTC,CSARDLGGGRDEQYF
TRBV20-1,TRBJ2-1,few,TRBD2,TGCAGTGCTAGGGGACTAGCGGGAGTGGGGCGGCAGTTCTTC,CSARGLAGVGRQFF
TRBV20-1,TRBJ2-1,many,NA,TGCAGTGCTAGTTCAGCGGATTCTTACAATGAGCAGTTCTTC,CSASSADSYNEQFF
TRBV5-1,TRBJ2-7,many,NA,TGCGCCAGCGCTACAGCAGGCGAGCAGTACTTC,CASATAGEQYF
TRBV12-3/TRBV12-4,TRBJ2-7,many,TRBD2,TGTGCCAGCAGTCGGGACTCTCCGGGAGGGGAGCAGTACTTC,CASSRDSPGGEQYF
TRBV20-1,TRBJ2-1,NA,TRBD2,TGCAGTGCTAGACTAGCGGGAGGGAGCGATGAGCAGTTCTTC,CSARLAGGSDEQFF
TRBV20-1,TRBJ2-5,once,NA,TGCAATGCTAGATCGACCGGAGGGGGCCAAGAGACCCAGTACTTC,CNARSTGGGQETQYF
TRBV27,TRBJ2-7,many,NA,TGTGCCAGCAGTTCCCCCGGGGGCTACGAGCAGTACTTC,CASSSPGGYEQYF
TRBV20-1,TRBJ1-1,NA,NA,TGCAGTGCTAGAGTCGGGGGTACGAACACTGAAGCTTTCTTT,CSARVGGTNTEAFF
TRBV15,TRBJ1-6,many,NA,TGTGCCACCAGCAGAGATCCGCCGGTCTCACCCCTCCACTTT,CATSRDPPVSPLHF